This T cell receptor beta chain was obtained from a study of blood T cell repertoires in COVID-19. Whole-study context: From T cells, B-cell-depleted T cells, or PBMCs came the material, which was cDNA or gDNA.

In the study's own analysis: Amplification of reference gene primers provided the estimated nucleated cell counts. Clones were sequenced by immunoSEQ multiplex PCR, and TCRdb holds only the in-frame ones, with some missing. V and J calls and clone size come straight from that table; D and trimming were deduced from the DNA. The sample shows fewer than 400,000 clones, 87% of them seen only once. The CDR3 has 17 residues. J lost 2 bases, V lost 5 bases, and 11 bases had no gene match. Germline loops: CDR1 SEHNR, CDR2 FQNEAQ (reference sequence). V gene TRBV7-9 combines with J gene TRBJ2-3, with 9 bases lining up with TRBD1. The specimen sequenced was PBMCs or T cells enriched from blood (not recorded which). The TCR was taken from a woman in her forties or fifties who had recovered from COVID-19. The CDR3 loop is CASSRGGGQGITDTQYF. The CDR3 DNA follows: TGTGCCAGCAGCAGAGGAGGGGGACAGGGAATCACAGATACGCAGTATTTT.